The 13 T cell receptor beta chains below come from one sample, sequenced in a study of control samples from healthy donors and cancer patients (dated by TCRdb to 2020 to 2021). The library was made by the immunoSEQ multiplex PCR assay. In TCRdb, the immuneACCESS table is reduced to in-frame sequences with V and J assigned. These tables do not hold every clone; where another copy was compared, an unresolved V gene accounts for under half, and the others remain unexplained. Across this sample there are 130,000 or so clones, with about 90% seen only once. The top ten clones comprise less than 8.5% of the sample. Sequencing was carried out using blood. The receptors here all came from a man in his late teens or twenties in good health.

The genes are TRBV5-4 and TRBJ2-4; 7 bases match TRBD1. Germline CDR1 SGHNT, CDR2 YYREEE (reference sequence). Germline trimming cut 4 bases from V and 3 bases from J; bases unmatched to any gene: 10. There are 16 residues in the CDR3. The chain's CDR3 is CASSGRTGADKNIQYF. The CDR3 DNA reads TGTGCCAGCAGCGGTCGAACAGGGGCTGACAAAAACATTCAGTACTTC. Together with reference TRBV5-4 and TRBJ2-4, the CDR3 gives the full variable domain: ETGVTQSPTHLIKTRGQQVTLRCSSQSGHNTVSWYQQALGQGPQFIFQYYREEENGRGNFPPRFSGLQFPNYSSELNVNALELDDSALYLCASSGRTGADKNIQYFGAGTRLSVL.

This chain connects TRBV3-1 (or the pseudogene TRBV3-2) to TRBJ1-2; perhaps TRBD1 as D (5 bases). Trimming pared 4 bases from V and 4 bases from J, leaving 13 bases between. The CDR3 sequence is 14 residues long. The germline V gene encodes CDR1 LGHDT and CDR2 YNNKEL (reference sequence). CDR3 DNA: TGTGCCAGCAGCCTAGGGAGGGGCCTCTATGGCTACACCTTC. This codes for CASSLGRGLYGYTF.

The rearrangement uses TRBV5-5 and TRBJ2-5; D perhaps matches TRBD2 (7 bases). V lost 0 bases, J lost 7 bases, and 16 bases lay in between. The germline V gene encodes CDR1 SGHKS and CDR2 YYEKEE (reference sequence). This CDR3 comprises 15 residues. Written as DNA, the CDR3 is TGTGCCAGCAGCTTGGTGGGGGGGCCGGGTAGGACCCAGTACTTC. This codes for CASSLVGGPGRTQYF.

V gene TRBV6-2 or TRBV6-3 combines with J gene TRBJ1-5; D call uncertain. CDR1 MNHEY and CDR2 SVGEGT come from the germline V gene. V was shortened by 6 bases and J by 3 bases, with 21 bases between the two germline ends. The CDR3 is 17 amino acids. In DNA, the CDR3 is TGTGCCAGCAGCCTAATCATCTCCCGGGGTAACAATCAGCCCCAGCATTTT. Residues: CASSLIISRGNNQPQHF.

To note about this clone: Other DNA sequences in this sample translate to the same CDR3. The chain combines TRBV12-3 or TRBV12-4 with TRBJ1-1, with unresolved D. Trimming removed 1 base at V and 4 bases at J, with 7 bases between. CDR3 length equals 13 residues. The CDR3 region has the DNA TGTGCCAGCAGTTTAGGGGGTCTCACTGAAGCTTTCTTT. Translated, it gives CASSLGGLTEAFF.

The chain recombines TRBV28 with TRBJ2-7; D is ambiguous. Germline V gene lookup returns CDR1 MDHEN and CDR2 SYDVKM. Trimming removed 6 bases at V and 6 bases at J, with 18 bases between. The CDR3 length is 14 residues. The CDR3 loop reads CASSPRPQLREQYF. The CDR3 DNA is TGTGCCAGCAGCCCCCGCCCCCAACTCCGCGAGCAGTACTTC.

V usage is TRBV4-1 and J usage is TRBJ1-5, with D possibly TRBD1 on 6 matching bases. The ends were cut back, 1 base at V and 2 bases at J, with 18 bases in the middle. The CDR3 spans 18 residues. Germline-derived CDR1 and CDR2 are MGHRA and YSYEKL. The DNA of the CDR3 is TGCGCCAGCAGCCAAGGACATCAGGGGAACATTGGCAATCAGCCCCAGCATTTT. Its protein is CASSQGHQGNIGNQPQHF.

This clone has just a few counts. The V call is TRBV29-1, the J call TRBJ2-3, with 13 bases fitting TRBD2. CDR1 and CDR2 (germline): SQVTM, ANQGSEA. Germline trimming cut 4 bases from V and 2 bases from J; bases unmatched to any gene: 6. The CDR3 runs 16 residues. The CDR3 protein is CSVGLGLAGNTDTQYF. The CDR3 nucleotides read TGCAGCGTTGGCCTGGGACTAGCGGGGAACACAGATACGCAGTATTTT.

J is TRBJ1-6 and V is TRBV19; no clear D. The germline V gene encodes CDR1 LNHDA and CDR2 SQIVND (reference sequence). With 2 bases removed from V and 10 bases from J, the gap between germline ends came to 15 bases. The CDR3 is 15 amino acids. CDR3: CASSIQDLKDSPLHF. The CDR3 DNA follows: TGTGCCAGTAGTATACAGGACTTAAAAGACTCACCCCTCCACTTT.

The rearrangement joins TRBV7-2 to TRBJ1-2; D call uncertain. V shed 1 base and J shed 0 bases, with 18 bases lying between them. CDR1 and CDR2 from the germline V gene are SGHTA and FQGNSA. CDR3 length equals 18 residues. In nucleotides, the CDR3 is TGTGCCAGCAGCTTAGTAGGGTCGAGGGAGATCACTAACTATGGCTACACCTTC. The encoded protein is CASSLVGSREITNYGYTF.

The genes are TRBV9 and TRBJ2-5, with D possibly being TRBD2 (5 bases). V gave up 0 bases and J gave up 2 bases, with 8 bases separating them. CDR1 is SGDLS, CDR2 YYNGEE, per germline. The CDR3 has 14 residues. The CDR3 is CASSVGPGQETQYF. CDR3 sequence (DNA): TGTGCCAGCAGCGTAGGACCGGGGCAAGAGACCCAGTACTTC.

This chain joins TRBV6-2 or TRBV6-3 and TRBJ2-7; 12 nucleotides match TRBD1. The V segment lost 0 bases and the J segment 0 bases; nucleotides outside the gene matches: 6. CDR1 is MNHEY and CDR2 is SVGEGT in the germline V gene. This CDR3 comprises 18 residues. CDR3 loop: CASSYSAGQGAISYEQYF. In DNA form, the CDR3 reads TGTGCCAGCAGTTACTCGGCGGGACAGGGGGCGATCTCCTACGAGCAGTACTTC.

This clone was picked up one time. The chain joins TRBV5-1 to TRBJ2-7, with D perhaps matching TRBD2 (5 bases). Trimming pared 8 bases from V and 3 bases from J, leaving 12 bases between. The CDR3 sequence is 12 residues long. The germline V gene has CDR1 SGHRS and CDR2 YFSETQ. The CDR3 DNA is TGCGCCAGGGCGGGCAGCTACTACGAGCAGTACTTC. As protein: CARAGSYYEQYF.